These T cell receptor beta chains were read from a single sample in a study of T cells in Graves' hyperthyroidism and ophthalmopathy. TCRdb reprocessed the multiplex PCR reads with MiXCR, giving one entry per CDR3 protein. The sample comprises about 250,000 distinct CDR3 sequences, around 22% of which are singletons, and about 60% rests with the top ten. The specimen sequenced was blood. These receptors were obtained from a man under 40 with Graves' ophthalmopathy. Both conserved end residues are part of each CDR3. D genes are given only for firm matches. Size tells how often a clone was seen (once, few, many) or the class of an expanded clone, and some rows leave it out.

j_call v_call d_call clone_size cdr3_nt cdr3_aa
TRBJ2-1 TRBV28 NA NA TGTGCGTCCGTAGGAGGGTTGGATGAGCAGTTCTTC CASVGGLDEQFF
TRBJ2-7 TRBV29-1 NA NA TGCAGCGTCTCGGGACACGGGGACTCCTACGAGCAGTACTTC CSVSGHGDSYEQYF
TRBJ2-7 TRBV7-8 NA few TGTGCCAGCAGCCCGGGACACACGGGGGGTTACGAGCAGTACTTC CASSPGHTGGYEQYF
TRBJ1-1 TRBV11-3 NA many TGTGCCAGCAGCTTTAGGTACACTGAAGCTTTCTTT CASSFRYTEAFF
TRBJ2-5 TRBV7-3 NA many TGTGCCAGCAGCCATGGGGGTTTTCAGGAGACCCAGTACTTC CASSHGGFQETQYF
TRBJ2-5 TRBV7-9 NA NA TGTGCCAGCAGCCTTTTAGGGGACATGCGAGAGACCCAGTACTTC CASSLLGDMRETQYF
TRBJ2-7 TRBV28 TRBD1 few TGTGCCAGCAGGGATGGACAGGGGGGGTTTAGGACCTACGAGCAGTACTTC CASRDGQGGFRTYEQYF
TRBJ2-7 TRBV11-2 NA NA TGTGCCAGCAGCTTCATAATTCCGGGGGCCGAGCAGTACTTC CASSFIIPGAEQYF
TRBJ2-5 TRBV3-1 NA NA TGTGCCAGCAGCCAAGATCCAGCGCGGGCCCAAGAGACCCAGTACTTC CASSQDPARAQETQYF
TRBJ2-2 TRBV7-2 TRBD2 NA TGTGCCAGCAGCCCTAGACTAGCGGGAGAGGGCGCCGGGGAGCTGTTTTTT CASSPRLAGEGAGELFF
TRBJ2-3 TRBV28 TRBD2 NA TGTGCCAGCACCTCGCGGGGGAACACAGATACGCAGTATTTT CASTSRGNTDTQYF
TRBJ1-4 TRBV30 NA many TGTGCCTGGAGTATTTCGACAGCATCTAATGAAAAACTGTTTTTT CAWSISTASNEKLFF
TRBJ2-2 TRBV11-3 TRBD2 NA TGTGCCAGCAGCTCTGTAGCGGGAAAAACCGGGGGGCTGTTTTTT CASSSVAGKTGGLFF
TRBJ1-1 TRBV29-1 TRBD1 many TGCAGCGTTGACAGGGGGGCCGCTGAAGCTTTCTTT CSVDRGAAEAFF
TRBJ1-2 TRBV24-1 NA NA TGTGCCACCAGTGGAACGGGACCCTACTATGGCTACACCTTC CATSGTGPYYGYTF
TRBJ2-2 TRBV13 TRBD2 NA TGTGCCAGCAGCTTGTACCAGAGGACTAGCGGGAGATCGGGCACCGGGGAGCTGTTTTTT CASSLYQRTSGRSGTGELFF
TRBJ2-2 TRBV3-1 TRBD2 many TGTGCCAGCAGTAGGCAGCGGGAGACCGGGGAGCTGTTTTTT CASSRQRETGELFF
TRBJ2-5 TRBV6-5 TRBD1 few TGTGCCAGCAGTTATGGGACAGCCCAAGAGACCCAGTACTTC CASSYGTAQETQYF
TRBJ2-7 TRBV20-1 NA few TGCAGTGCTAGGCCGATTAGCTCCTACGAGCAGTACTTC CSARPISSYEQYF
TRBJ2-2 TRBV7-3 NA NA TGTGCCAGCAGCTTAACCGGGTACCGCGGGGAGCTGTTTTTT CASSLTGYRGELFF
TRBJ1-5 TRBV24-1 NA NA TGTGCCGCCAGTGATGGTCAGGGAGGCAATCAGCCCCAGCATTTT CAASDGQGGNQPQHF
TRBJ2-4 TRBV11-2 NA NA TGTGCCAGCAGCTTAAGCAGGGAATGGACCAAAAACATTCAGTACTTC CASSLSREWTKNIQYF
TRBJ1-5 TRBV7-9 TRBD1 few TGTGCCAGCAGCTTTGGGACAGATCAGCCCCAGCATTTT CASSFGTDQPQHF
TRBJ1-5 TRBV12-3/TRBV12-4 NA few TGTGCCAGCAGTACCGCAATTAGCAATCAGCCCCAGCATTTT CASSTAISNQPQHF
TRBJ2-7 TRBV3-1 NA few TGTGCCAGCAGCCCGGTTCCCGGGGGCTACGAGCAGTACTTC CASSPVPGGYEQYF
TRBJ1-1 TRBV4-1 NA few TGCGCCAGCAGCCAAGAGATAGGGTCTTCTAGGGCTAGCCAGGTGTTGGCTTTCTTT CASSQEIGSSRASQVLAFF
TRBJ2-1 TRBV11-3 TRBD2 few TGTGCCAGCAGCCCCGGGACTAGCGGGGGCAATGAGCAGTTCTTC CASSPGTSGGNEQFF
TRBJ2-1 TRBV20-1 TRBD2 few TGCAGTGCGAGGAGCGGGAGGAGCTCCTACAATGAGCAGTTCTTC CSARSGRSSYNEQFF
TRBJ1-5 TRBV2 NA NA TGTGCCAGCAGTACTCGACAGGAGCTTAATCAGCCCCAGCATTTT CASSTRQELNQPQHF